Listed below are T cell receptor beta chains from one sample, sequenced in a study of cytomegalovirus exposure and HLA in healthy donors. This table comes from immunoSEQ multiplex PCR, and its TCRdb copy is limited to in-frame clones, with some not included. Of fewer than 95,000 clones listed, about 85% are singletons. The material sequenced was PBMCs. These receptors originate from a middle-aged man in good health and CMV-seropositive. Both conserved end residues are part of each CDR3. The D gene is left open where the match is weak. Only some rows state a clone size, as once, few, many or a class for expanded clones.

>TRBV5-1|.|TRBD1|TRBJ2-1
CASSFGQGVSNEQFF
TGCGCCAGCAGCTTCGGACAGGGGGTTAGCAATGAGCAGTTCTTC
>TRBV5-1|.|TRBD1|TRBJ1-2
CASRAEAGGNYGYTF
TGCGCCAGCAGGGCCGAAGCAGGGGGTAACTATGGCTACACCTTC
>TRBV7-2|.|TRBD2|TRBJ2-2
CASSRWRGGDTGELFF
TGTGCCAGCAGCAGGTGGCGGGGGGGCGACACCGGGGAGCTGTTTTTT
>TRBV6-1|.|.|TRBJ2-7
CASSKDNGRGSYEQYF
TGTGCCAGCAGTAAAGACAACGGGAGAGGCTCCTACGAGCAGTACTTC
>TRBV2|.|TRBD1|TRBJ1-1
CASSERTGERTEAFF
TGTGCCAGCAGTGAACGGACAGGGGAGAGGACTGAAGCTTTCTTT
>TRBV4-1|.|TRBD1|TRBJ1-5
CASSQDPGSTGAGNQPQHF
TGCGCCAGCAGCCAAGATCCTGGGTCGACAGGGGCTGGCAATCAGCCCCAGCATTTT
>TRBV19|.|TRBD1|TRBJ2-7
CASSLQGAIAEQYF
TGTGCCAGTAGCCTCCAGGGGGCGATAGCCGAGCAGTACTTC
>TRBV28|.|.|TRBJ1-6
CASRPTGLLSQGVLHF
TGTGCCAGCAGGCCTACGGGCCTTTTAAGTCAGGGTGTCCTCCACTTT
>TRBV18|few|.|TRBJ2-1
CASSPNSYNEQFF
TGTGCCAGCTCACCGAACAGCTACAATGAGCAGTTCTTC
>TRBV14|.|.|TRBJ1-1
CASSQATKGGEAFF
TGTGCCAGCAGCCAAGCGACCAAGGGGGGGGAAGCTTTCTTT
>TRBV7-2|.|TRBD2|TRBJ2-7
CASSSGLAGGGEQYF
TGTGCCAGCAGCTCCGGTCTAGCGGGAGGAGGTGAGCAGTACTTC
>TRBV9|.|TRBD1|TRBJ2-5
CASSVHITGGAGQETQYF
TGTGCCAGCAGCGTACACATAACAGGGGGCGCGGGACAAGAGACCCAGTACTTC
>TRBV7-9|large|.|TRBJ2-7
CASSLGRDWAFEQYF
TGTGCCAGCAGCTTAGGCAGGGATTGGGCATTCGAGCAGTACTTC
>TRBV6-1|.|.|TRBJ1-1
CASSEMGSSGEAFF
TGTGCCAGCAGTGAAATGGGGAGTTCGGGTGAAGCTTTCTTT
>TRBV19|few|.|TRBJ1-5
CASSIPSTGAYQPQHF
TGTGCCAGTAGTATACCCTCGACAGGCGCCTATCAGCCCCAGCATTTT
>TRBV15|few|TRBD2|TRBJ2-1
CATSRDRGLAGVYNEQFF
TGTGCCACCAGCAGAGATAGAGGACTAGCGGGGGTATACAATGAGCAGTTCTTC
>TRBV6-5|.|TRBD1|TRBJ1-6
CASSYDRVSPLHF
TGTGCCAGCAGTTACGACAGGGTATCACCCCTCCACTTT
>TRBV21-1|once|.|TRBJ1-1
CASKTRRSRRDTEAFF
TGTGCCAGCAAAACTAGAAGATCTCGGAGGGACACTGAAGCTTTCTTT
>TRBV29-1|.|.|TRBJ2-7
CSVEVREYEQYF
TGCAGCGTTGAAGTCCGAGAGTACGAGCAGTACTTC
>TRBV18|.|.|TRBJ2-3
CASSLSETSTDTQYF
TGTGCCAGCTCACTTAGCGAAACTAGCACAGATACGCAGTATTTT
>TRBV9|.|.|TRBJ2-2
CASSVSPNTGELFF
TGTGCCAGCAGCGTAAGCCCGAACACCGGGGAGCTGTTTTTT
>TRBV11-2|.|.|TRBJ2-7
CASTGVGGEQYF
TGTGCCAGCACAGGGGTAGGGGGCGAGCAGTACTTC
>TRBV27|.|.|TRBJ1-2
CASSSAGEHGYTF
TGTGCCAGCAGTTCGGCAGGGGAACATGGCTACACCTTC
>TRBV18|.|TRBD1|TRBJ2-7
CASSPSGTPGGQYF
TGTGCCAGCTCACCCTCCGGGACACCAGGGGGGCAGTACTTC
>TRBV7-9|once|TRBD1|TRBJ1-6
CASSQLDRDNSPLHF
TGTGCCAGCAGCCAGTTGGACAGGGACAATTCACCCCTCCACTTT
>TRBV5-1|.|TRBD1|TRBJ2-5
CASSPPGQGRETQYF
TGCGCCAGCAGCCCGCCGGGACAGGGGAGGGAGACCCAGTACTTC
>TRBV11-3|.|.|TRBJ2-7
CASSATVQGYEQYF
TGTGCCAGCAGCGCAACCGTACAGGGATACGAGCAGTACTTC
>TRBV5-1|.|.|TRBJ1-3
CASSIAQTGTGNTIYF
TGCGCCAGCAGCATCGCTCAGACAGGAACTGGAAACACCATATATTTT
>TRBV27|.|.|TRBJ1-1
CASSLRGVQREAFF
TGTGCCAGCAGTTTACGGGGGGTTCAAAGGGAAGCTTTCTTT
>TRBV28|.|.|TRBJ2-5
CASFLRGARETQYF
TGTGCCAGCTTCTTGCGGGGAGCCCGTGAGACCCAGTACTTC
>TRBV6-1|.|.|TRBJ1-1
CASNPQGWGTEAFF
TGTGCCAGCAATCCCCAGGGATGGGGCACTGAAGCTTTCTTT
>TRBV7-9|few|TRBD1|TRBJ2-7
CASSSGQESF
TGTGCCAGCAGCTCGGGACAGGAGTCCTTC
>TRBV4-1|.|.|TRBJ1-2
CASSQGTASIYGYTF
TGCGCCAGCAGCCAAGGGACAGCATCTATCTATGGCTACACCTTC
>TRBV11-3|.|.|TRBJ2-2
CASSAYRGELFF
TGTGCCAGCAGCGCGTATCGCGGGGAGCTGTTTTTT
>TRBV5-6|.|TRBD1|TRBJ2-7
CASSLLLQGDAYEQYF
TGTGCCAGCAGCTTGCTTCTACAGGGGGATGCCTACGAGCAGTACTTC
>TRBV5-1|few|TRBD2|TRBJ2-2
CASSPLGGTGELFF
TGCGCCAGCAGCCCCTTGGGGGGGACCGGGGAGCTGTTTTTT
>TRBV4-2|.|TRBD2|TRBJ2-1
CASQREGSYNEQFF
TGTGCCAGCCAGCGGGAGGGCTCCTACAATGAGCAGTTCTTC
>TRBV6-5|.|.|TRBJ1-1
CASSRQENTEAFF
TGTGCCAGCAGTAGACAGGAGAACACTGAAGCTTTCTTT
>TRBV18|.|.|TRBJ1-2
CASSPIQAPDYGYTF
TGTGCCAGCTCACCAATTCAGGCCCCTGACTATGGCTACACCTTC
>TRBV29-1|.|TRBD2|TRBJ2-7
CSASSGTSGGAPYEQYF
TGCAGCGCTAGCTCCGGGACTAGCGGGGGGGCCCCCTACGAGCAGTACTTC
>TRBV15|.|.|TRBJ1-4
CATSEYSLTNEKLFF
TGTGCCACCAGCGAATACAGTTTAACTAATGAAAAACTGTTTTTT
>TRBV2|.|TRBD1|TRBJ1-5
CASRTGNQPQHF
TGTGCCAGCAGGACAGGGAATCAGCCCCAGCATTTT
>TRBV5-1|.|TRBD2|TRBJ2-2
CASSPRLAGGIPGELFF
TGCGCCAGCAGCCCAAGACTAGCGGGAGGAATACCGGGGGAGCTGTTTTTT
>TRBV5-1|.|.|TRBJ2-7
CASSLQGYYEQYF
TGCGCCAGCAGCCTGCAGGGTTACTACGAGCAGTACTTC
>TRBV27|.|.|TRBJ1-2
CASSLSQGNRNYGYTF
TGTGCCAGCAGTTTATCACAGGGAAATCGGAACTATGGCTACACCTTC
>TRBV6-6|.|.|TRBJ2-7
CASSYSESTYEQYF
TGTGCCAGCAGTTACTCGGAGAGTACCTACGAGCAGTACTTC
>TRBV27|.|.|TRBJ1-6
CASKPTGINSPLHF
TGTGCCAGCAAACCAACAGGGATTAATTCACCCCTCCACTTT
>TRBV7-8|.|.|TRBJ1-6
CASSLKSRDSPLHF
TGTGCCAGCAGCTTAAAGAGCCGGGATTCACCCCTCCACTTT
>TRBV19|.|TRBD1|TRBJ1-2
CASSRQGNSYGYTF
TGTGCCAGTAGTCGACAGGGGAATAGCTATGGCTACACCTTC
>TRBV11-2|.|.|TRBJ2-7
CASSLLATTYEQYF
TGTGCCAGCAGCTTACTTGCGACTACCTACGAGCAGTACTTC
>TRBV6-1|.|TRBD1|TRBJ1-2
CASSRDRGTYGYTF
TGTGCCAGCAGCCGTGACAGGGGAACGTATGGCTACACCTTC
>TRBV7-8|.|TRBD1|TRBJ2-1
CASSSQPGTGDNEQFF
TGTGCCAGCAGCTCCCAGCCCGGGACAGGTGACAATGAGCAGTTCTTC
>TRBV5-1|.|.|TRBJ1-2
CASSAFPGDGGYTF
TGCGCCAGCAGCGCCTTCCCAGGGGACGGTGGCTACACCTTC
>TRBV2|medium-sized|.|TRBJ2-7
CATTTGPLSYEQYF
TGTGCCACTACTACAGGGCCGCTGTCCTACGAGCAGTACTTC